The sequence of this TCR beta chain was determined in a study of CD8 T cells in ankylosing spondylitis. Notes on the study in general: With a CD8+ phenotype, disease-linked clones were relatively rare in peripheral blood. Disease-linked clones reportedly showed significant enrichment in matched ankylosing spondylitis synovial fluid. A motif in TCR beta, a set of eight highly homologous variants, appeared characteristic of ankylosing spondylitis blood.

Each CDR3 protein is one row after TCRdb ran MiXCR on the 5' RACE reads. The sample shows approximately 350,000 distinct CDR3 sequences, 14% to 15% of them seen only once. Concerning this clonotype itself: Its antigen is unidentified.

The source is a male donor with ankylosing spondylitis or in good health (not recorded which). The sequencing input was blood, either unsorted or a sorted T cell fraction (not recorded which).

CDR3 in amino acids: CSARRLGTGGTDTQYF. The CDR3 nucleotides are TGCAGTGCTAGACGCCTAGGGACAGGGGGAACAGATACGCAGTATTTT. The chain is built from TRBV20-1 and TRBJ2-3; 11 bases match TRBD1. Germline values: CDR1 DFQATT, CDR2 SNEGSKA (reference sequence). V shed 2 bases, J shed 3 bases, and the junction held 7 bases outside the gene matches. CDR3 length equals 16 residues.